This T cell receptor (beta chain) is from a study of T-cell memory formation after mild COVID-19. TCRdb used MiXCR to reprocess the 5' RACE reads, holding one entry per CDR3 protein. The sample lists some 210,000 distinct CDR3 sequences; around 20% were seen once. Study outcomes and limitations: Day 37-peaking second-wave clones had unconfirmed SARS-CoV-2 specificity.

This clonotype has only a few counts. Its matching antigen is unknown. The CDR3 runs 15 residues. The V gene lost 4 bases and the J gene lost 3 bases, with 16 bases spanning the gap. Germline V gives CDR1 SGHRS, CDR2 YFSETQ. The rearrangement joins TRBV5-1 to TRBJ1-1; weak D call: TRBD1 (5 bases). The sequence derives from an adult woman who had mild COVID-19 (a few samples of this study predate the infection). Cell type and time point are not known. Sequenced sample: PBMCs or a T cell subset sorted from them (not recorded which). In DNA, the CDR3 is TGCGCCAGCAGCCTACGCCGCGGAGGGGACACTGAAGCTTTCTTT. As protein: CASSLRRGGDTEAFF.